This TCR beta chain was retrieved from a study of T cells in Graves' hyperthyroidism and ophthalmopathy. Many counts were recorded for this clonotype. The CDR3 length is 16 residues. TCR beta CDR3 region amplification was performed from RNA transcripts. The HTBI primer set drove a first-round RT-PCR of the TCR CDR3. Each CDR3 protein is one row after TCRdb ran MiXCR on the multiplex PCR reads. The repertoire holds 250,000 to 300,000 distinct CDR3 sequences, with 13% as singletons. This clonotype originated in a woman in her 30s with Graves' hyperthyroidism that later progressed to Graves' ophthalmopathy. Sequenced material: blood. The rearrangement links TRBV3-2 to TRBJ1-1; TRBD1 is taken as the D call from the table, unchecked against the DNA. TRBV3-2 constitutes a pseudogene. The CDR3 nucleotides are TGTGCCAGCAGCCAAGATCGAGAGGGGAAGAACACTGAAGCTTTCTTT. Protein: CASSQDREGKNTEAFF.